The present T cell receptor beta chain was sequenced within a study of naive and memory T cell subsets. The beta constant-region primer was an equimolar mix of two oligonucleotides covering TRBC1 and TRBC2. The ligated cDNA underwent four PCR rounds using SP2 and nested alpha and beta constant-region primers. Each CDR3 protein is one row after TCRdb ran MiXCR on the UMI-ligation and nested PCR reads. This sample yields over 130,000 distinct CDR3 sequences, of which about a fifth are seen a single time; approximately 0.63% belongs to the top ten. To note about this clonotype: The antigen remains unidentified.

After the first PCR, alpha and beta chain libraries were processed separately. General study findings and limits: A few larger clonotypes appeared in naive repertoires, especially CD8, possibly memory cells re-expressing CD45RA. TCR abundance followed a power law differing between naive and memory subsets. Clonotypes here are unpaired alpha or beta chain sequences. Over 95% of naive TCR sequences appeared only once after error correction, unlike memory subsets.

The source material was naive CD8+ T cells from blood. This receptor was obtained from a human donor in good health.

This CDR3 is CSVEDRGTGGEQYF. In DNA form, the CDR3 reads TGCAGCGTTGAAGATCGGGGGACAGGGGGCGAGCAGTACTTC. This rearrangement joins TRBV29-1 to TRBJ2-7, with TRBD1 identical over 11 bases. The CDR3 sequence is 14 residues long. CDR1 is SQVTM, CDR2 ANQGSEA, per germline. Trimming removed 0 bases from V and 6 bases from J; junction bases left unmatched: 4.